This entry features one TCR beta chain sequence. The antigen is not known. These data come from a study of regulatory T cells in long-lasting Graves disease. Study findings and constraints: Analysis covered peripheral blood alone, not thyroid tissue. The persistent group shared around 2,600 public clonotypes, more than the approximately 890 shared by new patients.

This CDR3 contains 15 residues. CDR1 is DFQATT, CDR2 SNEGSKA, per germline (reference sequence). Trimming shortened V by 5 bases and J by 3 bases, and 20 bases separated the two germline ends. To make TCR beta libraries, researchers used iRepertoire HTBI primers and Arm-PCR of CDR3 regions. TCRdb re-analysed the multiplex PCR reads in MiXCR, keeping a single row per CDR3 protein. This table has roughly 450,000 distinct CDR3 sequences, roughly a quarter appearing once. The time point denotes: persistent/refractory GD, antithyroid drugs over 5 years with positive TRAb. RNA isolated from PBMCs was used to make the TCR library.

The gene calls are TRBV20-1 and TRBJ2-7; tentatively, D is TRBD1 (5 bases). This clonotype was obtained from a female donor with Graves disease. The specimen comprised peripheral blood mononuclear cells (PBMCs), sampled when the disease was refractory, from a patient treated with antithyroid drugs. The CDR3 region has the DNA TGCAGTGCTCCCACCGAGGCGGCAGGGAACTACGAGCAGTACTTC. Translated: CSAPTEAAGNYEQYF.